Listed here are 28 T cell receptor beta chains from one sample, sequenced in a study of T cells in women clearing cervical HPV infection. This table comes from immunoSEQ multiplex PCR, and its TCRdb copy is limited to in-frame clones, with some not included. Its clone listing holds some 25,000 clones. The sequencing sample was made of blood buffy coat. The source of these receptors is a woman between 18 and 69 years old with a cervical HPV16 infection that either progressed to CIN3+ or cleared (not recorded which).

On this clone itself: The observed sequence ends 3 residues before the CDR3 terminus, with the missing tail filled in from the germline J gene. The rearrangement joins TRBV2 to TRBJ2-5; a possible D gene is TRBD1 (7 bases). This CDR3 is 13 amino acids long. Trimming removed 11 bases from V and 5 bases from J, with 18 bases in between. CDR1 and CDR2 (germline): SNHLY, FYNNEI. The CDR3 bases that were read are TGTGCCCTCATTCCATCAGGGGGGGAGACC. As protein: CALIPSGGET. The whole CDR3 protein reads CALIPSGGETQYF.

With respect to this clone: The observed sequence ends 3 residues before the CDR3 terminus, with the missing tail filled in from the germline J gene. The rearrangement joins TRBV6-1 to TRBJ1-1; TRBD1 is a possible D gene (5 bases). Germline assignment: CDR1 MNHNS and CDR2 SASEGT. Trimming took 2 bases from V and 3 from J, leaving 7 bases between them. This CDR3 contains 13 residues. The part of the CDR3 DNA that was read is TGTGCCAGCAGTGAAATAGGGGACACTGAA. Its translation: CASSEIGDTE. The whole CDR3 protein is CASSEIGDTEAFF.

Points on this clone: Read coverage stops 3 residues before the CDR3 terminus; the germline J gene supplies the remainder. V and J are TRBV5-1 and TRBJ1-5, with D possibly matching TRBD1 (6 bases). In germline, CDR1 is SGHRS, CDR2 YFSETQ. V lost 0 bases and J 7 bases, leaving 17 bases between the germline ends. This CDR3 is 16 amino acids long. The DNA read from the CDR3 is TGCGCCAGCAGCTTGGCCCCCCAGGGGCAAGGGCAGCCC. Amino acids: CASSLAPQGQGQP. The entire CDR3 is CASSLAPQGQGQPQHF. Variable domain in full (rest from reference TRBV5-1 and TRBJ1-5): KAGVTQTPRYLIKTRGQQVTLSCSPISGHRSVSWYQQTPGQGLQFLFEYFSETQRNKGNFPGRFSGRQFSNSRSEMNVSTLELGDSALYLCASSLAPQGQGQPQHFGDGTRLSIL.

A note on this clone: Read data end 3 residues before the CDR3 end; the end is taken from the germline J gene. V is TRBV7-9 and J is TRBJ2-1; D may be TRBD2 (6 bases). This CDR3 region has 12 residues. Germline loops: CDR1 SEHNR, CDR2 FQNEAQ (reference sequence). V was clipped by 7 bases and J by 8 bases, with 12 bases between them. The CDR3 bases that were read are TGTGCCAGCACCGAGACGGGGGATGAG. Its protein is CASTETGDE. The whole CDR3 region reads CASTETGDEQFF.

A word on this clone: The CDR3 goes on 3 residues after the read ends, and that part is filled in from the germline J gene. The chain uses TRBV5-1 and TRBJ2-5; D might be TRBD1 (5 bases). Trimming pared 1 base from V and 3 bases from J, leaving 13 bases between. The CDR3 consists of 15 residues. Germline V lookup: CDR1 SGHRS, CDR2 YFSETQ. The DNA read from the CDR3 is TGCGCCAGCAGCTTGAGGACAAACGTGGAAGAGACC. It translates to CASSLRTNVEET. The whole CDR3 is CASSLRTNVEETQYF.

CDR3 bases read: TGCAGTGCTAAAGAGACTAGCGGGATTGACAATGAG. This translates into CSAKETSGIDNE. The complete CDR3 reads CSAKETSGIDNEQFF. The gene calls are TRBV20-1 and TRBJ2-1; 11 nucleotides agree with TRBD2. The CDR3 goes on 3 residues after the read ends, and that part is filled in from the germline J gene. The germline CDR1 and CDR2 sequences are DFQATT and SNEGSKA (reference sequence). V dropped 4 bases and J dropped 5; count of bases not matched to a gene: 7. The CDR3 sequence is 15 residues long.

Points on this clone: The read stops 3 residues short of the end of the CDR3; the missing end is completed from the germline J gene. The V call is TRBV7-8, the J call TRBJ2-5, with 9 bases fitting TRBD1. The CDR3 totals 16 residues. J gave up 2 bases and V 4 bases, and 8 bases lay outside the gene matches. The V gene's germline CDR1 is SGHVS and CDR2 FQNEAQ. CDR3 protein: CASSSRTGDSQETQYF. The CDR3 bases that were read are TGTGCCAGCAGCTCTAGGACAGGGGATTCACAAGAGACC.

In the case of this clone: The read gets to within 3 residues of the CDR3 end, and the germline J gene fills in the rest. This chain uses TRBV14 with TRBJ2-2; maybe TRBD2 (6 bases). Germline V gives CDR1 SGHDN, CDR2 FVKESK. The ends were cut back, 0 bases at V and 8 bases at J, with 13 bases in the middle. The CDR3 is 15 amino acids. The CDR3 sequence is CASSQEEGRVGELFF. CDR3 bases read: TGTGCCAGCAGCCAAGAGGAGGGTCGAGTGGGGGAG.

To note about this clone: The read is 3 residues too short to cover the CDR3 end, so that end is filled in from the germline J gene. The rearrangement joins TRBV2 to TRBJ2-3; maybe TRBD2 (5 bases). Trimming stripped 6 bases from V and 6 bases from J, with 16 bases between. This CDR3 is 14 amino acids long. Germline-derived CDR1 and CDR2 are SNHLY and FYNNEI. The CDR3: CASRGIFTGDTQYF. The DNA read from the CDR3 is TGTGCCAGCAGAGGGATCTTTACGGGGGATACG.

With respect to this clone: The read ends 3 residues before the CDR3 terminus; that terminus is restored from the germline J gene. This sequence joins TRBV7-3 and TRBJ1-2; D perhaps matches TRBD1 (5 bases). CDR1 SGHTA and CDR2 FQGTGA come from the germline V gene. This CDR3 has 15 residues. The CDR3 loop is CASSLSSGGFNDYTF. Incomplete CDR3 DNA: TGTGCCAGCAGCTTATCTAGCGGGGGGTTCAATGAC. Full variable domain (outside the CDR3, taken from reference TRBV7-3 and TRBJ1-2): GAGVSQTPSNKVTEKGKYVELRCDPISGHTALYWYRQSLGQGPEFLIYFQGTGAADDSGLPNDRFFAVRPEGSVSTLKIQRTERGDSAVYLCASSLSSGGFNDYTFGSGTRLTVV.

Details on this clone: The read is 3 residues too short to cover the CDR3 end, so that end is filled in from the germline J gene. The chain uses TRBV19 and TRBJ1-5, with a tentative D call TRBD1 (6 bases). The CDR3 totals 20 residues. Germline CDR1 LNHDA, CDR2 SQIVND (reference sequence). Trimming shortened V by 0 bases and J by 0 bases, and 21 bases separated the two germline ends. Partial CDR3 DNA: TGTGCCAGTAGTATAGATCTAAGCAGGGGCCGTCCAGATAGCAATCAGCCC. Amino acid sequence: CASSIDLSRGRPDSNQP. The CDR3 reads in full as CASSIDLSRGRPDSNQPQHF.

As regards this clone: From the germline J gene comes the end of the CDR3, since the read stops 3 residues before it. The chain employs TRBV30 and TRBJ1-1; 9 nucleotides agree with TRBD1. The CDR3 is made up of 16 amino acids. V gave up 2 bases and J gave up 0 bases; unmatched junction bases: 7. Germline CDR1 and CDR2: GTSNPN and SVGIG (reference sequence). The CDR3 is CAWSSGQGLMNTEAFF. The part of the CDR3 DNA that was read is TGTGCCTGGAGTTCCGGACAGGGGTTAATGAACACTGAA.

Note on this clone: One junction end does not reproduce the germline sequence, and a read error may be involved. The sequence runs out 3 residues before the end of the CDR3; the remainder is reconstructed from the germline J gene. This rearrangement joins TRBV11-3 to TRBJ1-1; TRBD1 matches 9 bases. Germline CDR1 SGHNT, CDR2 YENEEA. This CDR3 is 14 amino acids long. The sequenced part of the CDR3 DNA is TGTGCCAGCAGCCGTCGGGACAGGGACACTGAC. It translates to CASSRRDRDTD. The CDR3 reads in full as CASSRRDRDTDAFF.

Details on this clone: The missing CDR3 end, 3 residues past where the read stops, is filled in from the germline J gene. The chain joins TRBV2 to TRBJ1-5; D not resolved. The CDR3 loop spans 18 amino acids. V gave up 2 bases and J gave up 0 bases, with 17 bases separating them. Germline V CDR1 and CDR2: SNHLY, FYNNEI. The CDR3 region is CASSELQDYTYSNQPQHF. CDR3 DNA, as far as it was read: TGTGCCAGCAGTGAACTCCAGGACTATACTTATAGCAATCAGCCC.

Concerning this clone itself: The observed sequence ends 3 residues before the CDR3 terminus, with the missing tail filled in from the germline J gene. This rearrangement joins TRBV7-9 to TRBJ2-4; weak D call: TRBD1 (5 bases). The CDR3 length is 15 residues. Germline values: CDR1 SEHNR, CDR2 FQNEAQ (reference sequence). Here the CDR3 reads CASSLSGSRAYGQYF. The covered CDR3 bases are TGTGCCAGCAGCTTATCAGGGTCTCGCGCCTATGGT.

Notes on this clone: The CDR3 end lies 3 residues beyond the end of the read and is filled in from the germline J gene. The V and J genes are TRBV12-3 or TRBV12-4 and TRBJ2-7; 11 positions match TRBD2. V lost 5 bases to trimming and J lost 2 bases; unmatched junction nucleotides: 8. The CDR3 totals 16 residues. The CDR3 bases that were read are TGTGCCAGCAGTATACTAGCGGGAGAGATGCCCTACGAG. Protein: CASSILAGEMPYE. The whole CDR3 is CASSILAGEMPYEQYF.

As regards this clone: The missing CDR3 end, 3 residues past where the read stops, is filled in from the germline J gene. The chain employs TRBV19 and TRBJ2-3; D is possibly TRBD2 (5 bases). Germline lookup yields CDR1 LNHDA and CDR2 SQIVND (reference sequence). The CDR3 sequence is 15 residues long. Partial CDR3 DNA: TGTGCCAGTAGTACTAACAGCGGTTGGGATCAGCCG. Its translation is CASSTNSGWDQP. The entire CDR3 protein is CASSTNSGWDQPQYF.

Remarks on this clone: Read coverage stops 3 residues before the CDR3 terminus; the germline J gene supplies the remainder. The chain links TRBV2 to TRBJ2-3; D remains unclear. This CDR3 has 12 residues. V was trimmed by 6 bases and J by 4 bases, leaving 8 bases between them. CDR1 SNHLY and CDR2 FYNNEI come from the germline V gene. CDR3 bases read: TGTGCCAGCAGAGAAAGGGCAGATACG. This translates into CASRERADT. The full CDR3 is CASRERADTQYF.

Comment on this clone: The sequenced fragment ends 3 residues before the CDR3 boundary, so the rest is inferred from the germline J gene. The V call is TRBV5-4, the J call TRBJ1-4; 12 bases fit TRBD1. The trim removed 4 bases at V and 4 bases at J, leaving 5 bases unmatched. This CDR3 comprises 16 residues. Germline lookup yields CDR1 SGHNT and CDR2 YYREEE (reference sequence). The CDR3 loop is CASSTGQGAVNEKLFF. CDR3 DNA (partial): TGTGCCAGCAGCACGGGACAGGGGGCCGTTAATGAAAAA.

CDR3 bases read: TGTGCCAGCAGTCAAGCGGCCAATGAG. Translation: CASSQAANE. The whole CDR3 protein reads CASSQAANEQFF. This rearrangement joins TRBV7-6 to TRBJ2-1; perhaps TRBD2 as D (5 bases). The missing CDR3 end, 3 residues past where the read stops, is filled in from the germline J gene. CDR1 and CDR2 (germline): SGHVS, FNYEAQ. V dropped 6 bases and J dropped 6 bases, with 9 bases sitting between them. The CDR3 covers 12 residues.

As regards this clone: The observed sequence ends 3 residues before the CDR3 terminus, with the missing tail filled in from the germline J gene. The chain joins TRBV7-9 to TRBJ1-1; no reliable D call. This CDR3 region has 12 residues. The germline V and J ends were trimmed by 4 bases and 0 bases, with 3 bases remaining between them. Germline V gene sequence: CDR1 SEHNR, CDR2 FQNEAQ (reference sequence). CDR3 region: CASSWLNTEAFF. The DNA read from the CDR3 is TGTGCCAGCAGCTGGCTGAACACTGAA.

As for this clone: The read ends 3 residues shy of where the CDR3 ends; the end is completed using the germline J gene. The chain combines TRBV29-1 with TRBJ2-5; TRBD2 aligns across 7 bases. The CDR3 runs 13 residues. In germline, CDR1 is SQVTM, CDR2 ANQGSEA. With 4 bases clipped from V and 5 bases from J, the junction kept 7 bases outside the gene matches. The chain's CDR3 is CSVVGGRGETQYF. Partial CDR3 DNA: TGCAGCGTTGTAGGCGGGAGAGGTGAGACC.

A remark on this clone: Coverage ceases 3 residues before the CDR3 finishes, and the germline J gene fills in the end. The chain is built from TRBV18 and TRBJ2-2, with 8 bases lining up with TRBD2. Germline lookup yields CDR1 KGHSH and CDR2 LQKENI. V gave up 5 bases and J gave up 5 bases; unmatched junction bases: 4. This CDR3 has 14 residues. The CDR3 sequence is CASSMIAGTGELFF. The CDR3 bases that were read are TGTGCCAGCTCAATGATAGCGGGAACCGGGGAG.

About this clone: The CDR3 end is not reached by the read, which stops 3 residues before it; the germline J gene fills it in. The V gene is TRBV7-9, the J gene TRBJ1-2; D is undetermined. Looked up from germline, CDR1 is SEHNR and CDR2 is FQNEAQ (reference sequence). The CDR3 sequence is 11 residues long. Partial CDR3 DNA: TGTGCCAGCAGCCAAGGGTGGGGC. It yields the protein CASSQGWG. The whole CDR3 sequence reads CASSQGWGYTF.

To note about this clone: The DNA ends 3 residues before the CDR3 does, and the rest of the CDR3 is filled in from the germline J gene. The chain uses TRBV10-3 and TRBJ1-1, with D possibly TRBD1 on 5 matching bases. CDR1 and CDR2 from the germline V gene are ENHRY and SYGVKD. Trimming pared 2 bases from V and 7 bases from J, leaving 8 bases between. This CDR3 is 12 amino acids long. The CDR3 region is CAISERGVEAFF. The sequenced CDR3 bases are TGTGCCATCAGTGAGAGAGGGGTTGAA.

A note on this clone: The sequenced fragment ends 3 residues before the CDR3 boundary, so the rest is inferred from the germline J gene. V is TRBV19 and J is TRBJ2-7, with D tentatively TRBD2 (6 bases). The ends were cut back, 3 bases at V and 0 bases at J, with 18 bases in the middle. Germline CDR1 is LNHDA and CDR2 is SQIVND (reference sequence). The CDR3 has 17 residues. CDR3 DNA (partial): TGTGCCAGTAGTATGGCCCGGGACTCGTCCCTCTCCTACGAG. Translation gives CASSMARDSSLSYE. The complete CDR3 protein is CASSMARDSSLSYEQYF.

A remark on this clone: With the read ending 3 residues before the CDR3 end, the germline J gene is used to fill in that end. This chain connects TRBV19 to TRBJ2-3, with D possibly matching TRBD1 (6 bases). The length of the CDR3 is 15 residues. CDR1 and CDR2 (germline): LNHDA, SQIVND (reference sequence). The CDR3 loop reads CASSIPGEGNQPQYF. The CDR3 DNA, read in part, is TGTGCCAGTAGTATCCCAGGGGAAGGCAATCAGCCG.

Concerning this clone itself: The sequenced fragment ends 3 residues before the CDR3 boundary, so the rest is inferred from the germline J gene. The chain is built from TRBV29-1 and TRBJ1-2; D remains unclear. This CDR3 is 12 amino acids long. CDR1 and CDR2 from the germline V gene are SQVTM and ANQGSEA. The V end lost 6 bases, the J end lost 4 bases, and 12 bases lay between the germline ends. The covered CDR3 bases are TGCAGCGTCCCCTCGATTAGCTATGGC. Encoded protein: CSVPSISYG. The CDR3, in full, reads CSVPSISYGYTF.